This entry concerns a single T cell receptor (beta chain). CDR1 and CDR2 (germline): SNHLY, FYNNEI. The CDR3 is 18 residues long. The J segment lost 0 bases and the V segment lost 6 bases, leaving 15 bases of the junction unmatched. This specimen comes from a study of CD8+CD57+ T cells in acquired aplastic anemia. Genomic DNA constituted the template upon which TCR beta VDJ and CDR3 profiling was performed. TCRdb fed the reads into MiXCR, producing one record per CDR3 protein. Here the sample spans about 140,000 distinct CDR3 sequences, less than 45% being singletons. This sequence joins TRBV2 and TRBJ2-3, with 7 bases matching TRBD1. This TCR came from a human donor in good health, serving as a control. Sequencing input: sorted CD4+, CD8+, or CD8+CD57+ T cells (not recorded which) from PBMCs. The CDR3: CASRGTDTGPPSTDTQYF. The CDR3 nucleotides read TGTGCCAGCAGGGGGACAGACACCGGGCCACCTAGCACAGATACGCAGTATTTT.